The clone carrying this T cell receptor beta chain appeared a few times. In the original processing: Reference gene primer amplification gave estimated nucleated cell counts. This table comes from immunoSEQ multiplex PCR, and its TCRdb copy is limited to in-frame clones, with some not included. The DNA was the basis for D and trimming; V, J and clone size are from that table. This sample yields under 150,000 clones, of which more than 75% are seen a single time; 5% belongs to the top ten. The sample comes from a study of blood T cell repertoires in COVID-19. About the research overall: From the United States, Italy and Spain came samples of acute and convalescent COVID-19. Sources were T cells, B-cell-depleted T cells, or PBMCs; the material itself was cDNA or gDNA.

V gave up 4 bases and J gave up 9 bases; unmatched junction bases: 10. The V gene's germline CDR1 is MNHEY and CDR2 SVGEGT. The CDR3 consists of 15 residues. This receptor was taken from a woman aged 45-65 years with acute or convalescent COVID-19. What was sequenced was peripheral blood. The V and J genes are TRBV6-2 or TRBV6-3 and TRBJ2-1, with TRBD2 matching 9 bases. This chain's CDR3 is CASSSLSGGSGEQFF. CDR3 nucleotides: TGTGCCAGCAGTTCCCTTAGCGGGGGTTCGGGTGAGCAGTTCTTC.